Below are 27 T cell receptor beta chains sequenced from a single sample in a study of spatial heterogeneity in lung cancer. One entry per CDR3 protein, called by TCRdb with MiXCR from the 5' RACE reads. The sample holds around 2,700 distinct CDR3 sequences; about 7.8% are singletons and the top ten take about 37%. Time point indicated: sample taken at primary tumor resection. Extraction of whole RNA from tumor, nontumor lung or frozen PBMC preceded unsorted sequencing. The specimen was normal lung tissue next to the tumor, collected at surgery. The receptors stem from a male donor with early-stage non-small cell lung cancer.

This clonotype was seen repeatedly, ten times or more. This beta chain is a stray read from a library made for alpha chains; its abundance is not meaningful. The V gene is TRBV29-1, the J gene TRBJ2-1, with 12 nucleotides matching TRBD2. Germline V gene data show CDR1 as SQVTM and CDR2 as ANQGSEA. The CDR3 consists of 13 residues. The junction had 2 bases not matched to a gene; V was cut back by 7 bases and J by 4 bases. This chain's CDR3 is CSGGTSGYNEQFF. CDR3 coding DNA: TGCAGCGGGGGGACTAGCGGGTACAATGAGCAGTTCTTC.

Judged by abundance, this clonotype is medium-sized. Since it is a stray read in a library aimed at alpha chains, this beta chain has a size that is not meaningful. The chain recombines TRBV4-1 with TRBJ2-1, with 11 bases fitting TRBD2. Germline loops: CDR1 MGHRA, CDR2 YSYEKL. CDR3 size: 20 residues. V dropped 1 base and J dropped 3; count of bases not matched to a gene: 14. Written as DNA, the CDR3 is TGCGCCAGCAGCCAAGTGGGAGTTGTACCGGGACTAGCGGACTACAATGAGCAGTTCTTC. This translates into CASSQVGVVPGLADYNEQFF.

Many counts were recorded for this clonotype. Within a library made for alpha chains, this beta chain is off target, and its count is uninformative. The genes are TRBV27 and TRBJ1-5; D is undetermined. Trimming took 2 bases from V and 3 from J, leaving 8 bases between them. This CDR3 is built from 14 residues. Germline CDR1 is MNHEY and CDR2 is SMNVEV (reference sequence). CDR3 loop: CASSLQVPNQPQHF. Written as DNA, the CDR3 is TGTGCCAGCAGTTTACAGGTCCCCAATCAGCCCCAGCATTTT.

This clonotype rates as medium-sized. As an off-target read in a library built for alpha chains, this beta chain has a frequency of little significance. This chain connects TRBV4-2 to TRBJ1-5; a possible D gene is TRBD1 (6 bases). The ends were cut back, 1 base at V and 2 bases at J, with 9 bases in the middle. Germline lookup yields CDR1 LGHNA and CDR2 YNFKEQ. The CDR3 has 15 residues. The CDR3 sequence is CASSQGTDGNQPQHF. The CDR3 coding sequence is TGTGCCAGCAGCCAAGGGACAGACGGCAATCAGCCCCAGCATTTT.

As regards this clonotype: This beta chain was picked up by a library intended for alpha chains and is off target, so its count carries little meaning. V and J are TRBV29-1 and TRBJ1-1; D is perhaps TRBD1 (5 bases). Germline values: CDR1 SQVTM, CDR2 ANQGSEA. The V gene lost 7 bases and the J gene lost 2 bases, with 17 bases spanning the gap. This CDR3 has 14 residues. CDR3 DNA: TGCAGCGCCCGACAGCTCACCTCTAACACTGAAGCTTTCTTT. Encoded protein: CSARQLTSNTEAFF. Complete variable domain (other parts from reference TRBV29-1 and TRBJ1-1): SAVISQKPSRDICQRGTSLTIQCQVDSQVTMMFWYRQQPGQSLTLIATANQGSEATYESGFVIDKFPISRPNLTFSTLTVSNMSPEDSSIYLCSARQLTSNTEAFFGQGTRLTVV.

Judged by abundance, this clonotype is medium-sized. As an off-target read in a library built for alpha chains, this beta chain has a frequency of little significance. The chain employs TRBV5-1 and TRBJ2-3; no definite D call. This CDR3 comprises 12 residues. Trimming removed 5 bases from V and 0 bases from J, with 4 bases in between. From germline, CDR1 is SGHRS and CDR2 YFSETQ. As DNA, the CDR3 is TGCGCCAGCAGTATTAGCACAGATACGCAGTATTTT. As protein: CASSISTDTQYF. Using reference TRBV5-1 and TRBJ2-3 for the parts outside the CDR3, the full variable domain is KAGVTQTPRYLIKTRGQQVTLSCSPISGHRSVSWYQQTPGQGLQFLFEYFSETQRNKGNFPGRFSGRQFSNSRSEMNVSTLELGDSALYLCASSISTDTQYFGPGTRLTVL.

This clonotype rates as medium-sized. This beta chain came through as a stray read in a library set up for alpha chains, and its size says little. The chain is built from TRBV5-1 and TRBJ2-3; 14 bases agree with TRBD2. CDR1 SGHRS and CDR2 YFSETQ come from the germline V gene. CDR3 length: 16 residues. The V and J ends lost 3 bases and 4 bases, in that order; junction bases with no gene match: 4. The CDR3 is CASSSGTSGSSDTQYF. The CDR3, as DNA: TGCGCCAGCAGCTCCGGGACTAGCGGGAGTTCAGATACGCAGTATTTT.

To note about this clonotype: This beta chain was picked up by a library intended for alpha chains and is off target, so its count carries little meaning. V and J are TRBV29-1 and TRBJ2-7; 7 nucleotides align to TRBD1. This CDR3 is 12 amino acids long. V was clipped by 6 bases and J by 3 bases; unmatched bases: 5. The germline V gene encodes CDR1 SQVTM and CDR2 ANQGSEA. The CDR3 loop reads CSVLTGLYEQYF. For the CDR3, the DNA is TGCAGCGTCCTGACAGGGCTCTACGAGCAGTACTTC.

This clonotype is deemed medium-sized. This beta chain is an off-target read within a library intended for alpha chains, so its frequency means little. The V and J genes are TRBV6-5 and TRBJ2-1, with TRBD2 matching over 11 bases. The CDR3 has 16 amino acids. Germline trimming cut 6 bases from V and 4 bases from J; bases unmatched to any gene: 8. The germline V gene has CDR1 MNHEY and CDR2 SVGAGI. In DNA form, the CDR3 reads TGTGCCAGCAGGGCCCTAGCGGGAGGAGGATACAATGAGCAGTTCTTC. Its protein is CASRALAGGGYNEQFF.

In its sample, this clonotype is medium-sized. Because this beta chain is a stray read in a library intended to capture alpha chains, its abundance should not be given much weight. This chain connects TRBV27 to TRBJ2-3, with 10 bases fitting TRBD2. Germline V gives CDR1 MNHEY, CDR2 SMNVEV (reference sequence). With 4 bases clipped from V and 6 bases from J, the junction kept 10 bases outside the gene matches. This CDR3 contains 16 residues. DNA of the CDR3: TGTGCCAGCAGTTGGCTTGCTAGCGGGAGCCTGGATACGCAGTATTTT. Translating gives CASSWLASGSLDTQYF.

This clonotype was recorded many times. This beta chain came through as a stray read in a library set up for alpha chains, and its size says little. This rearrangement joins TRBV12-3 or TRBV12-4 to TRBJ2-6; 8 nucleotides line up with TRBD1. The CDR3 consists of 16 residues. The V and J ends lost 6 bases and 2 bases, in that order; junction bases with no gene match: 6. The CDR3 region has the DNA TGTGCCAGCAGCCCAGGGGGCGCGCCTGGGGCCAACGTCCTGACTTTC. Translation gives CASSPGGAPGANVLTF.

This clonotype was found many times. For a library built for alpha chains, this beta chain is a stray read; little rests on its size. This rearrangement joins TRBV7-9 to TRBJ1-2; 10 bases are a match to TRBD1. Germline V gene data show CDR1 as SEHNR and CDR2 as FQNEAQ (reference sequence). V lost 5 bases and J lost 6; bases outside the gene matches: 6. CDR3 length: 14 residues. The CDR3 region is CASSPRDRGDGYTF. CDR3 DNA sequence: TGTGCCAGCAGCCCCCGGGACAGGGGCGATGGCTACACCTTC. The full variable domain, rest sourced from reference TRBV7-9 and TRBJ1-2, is DTGVSQNPRHKITKRGQNVTFRCDPISEHNRLYWYRQTLGQGPEFLTYFQNEAQLEKSRLLSDRFSAERPKGSFSTLEIQRTEQGDSAMYLCASSPRDRGDGYTFGSGTRLTVV.

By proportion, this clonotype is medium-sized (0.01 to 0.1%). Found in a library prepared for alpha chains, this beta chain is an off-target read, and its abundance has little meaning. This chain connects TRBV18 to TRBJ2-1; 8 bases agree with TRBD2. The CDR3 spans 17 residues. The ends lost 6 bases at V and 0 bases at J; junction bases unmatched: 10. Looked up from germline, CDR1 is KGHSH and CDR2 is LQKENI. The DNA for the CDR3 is TGTGCCAGCTCCCAGCTGACTAGCGCCAGCTCCTACAATGAGCAGTTCTTC. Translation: CASSQLTSASSYNEQFF.

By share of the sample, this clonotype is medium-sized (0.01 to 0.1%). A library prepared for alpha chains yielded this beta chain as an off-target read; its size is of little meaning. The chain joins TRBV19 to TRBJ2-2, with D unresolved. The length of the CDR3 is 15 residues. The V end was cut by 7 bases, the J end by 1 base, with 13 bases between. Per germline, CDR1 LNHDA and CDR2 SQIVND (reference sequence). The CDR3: CASKKANQNTGELFF. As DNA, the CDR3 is TGTGCCAGTAAGAAGGCGAACCAGAACACCGGGGAGCTGTTTTTT.

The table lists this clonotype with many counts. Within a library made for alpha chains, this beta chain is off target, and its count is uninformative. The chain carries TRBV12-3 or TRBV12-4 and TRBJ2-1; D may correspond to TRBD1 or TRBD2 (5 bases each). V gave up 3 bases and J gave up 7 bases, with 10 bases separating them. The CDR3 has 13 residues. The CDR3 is CASSFTGRNEQFF. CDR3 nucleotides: TGTGCCAGCAGTTTTACGGGGCGGAATGAGCAGTTCTTC.

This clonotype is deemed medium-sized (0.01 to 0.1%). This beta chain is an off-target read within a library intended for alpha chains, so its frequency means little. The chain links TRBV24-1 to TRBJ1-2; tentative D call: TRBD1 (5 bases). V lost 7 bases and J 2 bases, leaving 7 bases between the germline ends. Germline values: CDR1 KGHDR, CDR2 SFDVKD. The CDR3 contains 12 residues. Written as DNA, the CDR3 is TGTGCCACCAGGGGACGGAACTATGGCTACACCTTC. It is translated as CATRGRNYGYTF.

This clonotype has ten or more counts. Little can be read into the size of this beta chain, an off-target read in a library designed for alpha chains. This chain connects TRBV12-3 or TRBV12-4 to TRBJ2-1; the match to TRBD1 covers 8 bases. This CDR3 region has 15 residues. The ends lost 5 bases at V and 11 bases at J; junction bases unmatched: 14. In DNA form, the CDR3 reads TGTGCCAGCAGTAACGGACAGGGTTTTCGTCACAAGCAGTTCTTC. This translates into CASSNGQGFRHKQFF.

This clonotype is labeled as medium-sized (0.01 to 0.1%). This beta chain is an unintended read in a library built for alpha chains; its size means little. CDR3 nucleotide sequence: TGTGCCAGCCGCCCTTCAGGGACTAGCGGTACCTACGAGCAGTACTTC. Translated, it gives CASRPSGTSGTYEQYF. The V and J genes are TRBV28 and TRBJ2-7; TRBD2 agrees at 11 bases. Trimming cost V 8 bases and J 2 bases; bases outside gene matches: 11. Germline V gene lookup returns CDR1 MDHEN and CDR2 SYDVKM. There are 16 residues in the CDR3.

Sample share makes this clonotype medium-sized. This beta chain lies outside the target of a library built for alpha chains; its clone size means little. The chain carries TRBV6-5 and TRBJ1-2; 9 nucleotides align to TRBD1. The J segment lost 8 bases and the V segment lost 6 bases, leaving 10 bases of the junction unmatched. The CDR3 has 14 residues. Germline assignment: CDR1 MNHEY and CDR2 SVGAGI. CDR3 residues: CASRTGTGTIGYTF. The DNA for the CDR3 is TGTGCCAGCAGGACCGGGACAGGGACGATAGGCTACACCTTC.

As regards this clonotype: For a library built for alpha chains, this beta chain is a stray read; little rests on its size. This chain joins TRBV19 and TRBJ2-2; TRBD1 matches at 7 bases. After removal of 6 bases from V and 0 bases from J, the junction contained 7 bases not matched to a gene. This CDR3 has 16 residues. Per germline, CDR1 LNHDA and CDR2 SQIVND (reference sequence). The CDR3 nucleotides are TGTGCCAGTAGCCGCTCCGGGACAGCGAACACCGGGGAGCTGTTTTTT. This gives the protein CASSRSGTANTGELFF.

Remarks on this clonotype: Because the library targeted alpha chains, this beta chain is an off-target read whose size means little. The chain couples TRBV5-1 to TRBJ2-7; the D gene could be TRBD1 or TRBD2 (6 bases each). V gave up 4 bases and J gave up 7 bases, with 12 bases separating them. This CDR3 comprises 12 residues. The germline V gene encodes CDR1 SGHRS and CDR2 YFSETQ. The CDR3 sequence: CASSPRGGEQYF. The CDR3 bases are TGCGCCAGCAGCCCCAGAGGGGGGGAGCAGTACTTC.

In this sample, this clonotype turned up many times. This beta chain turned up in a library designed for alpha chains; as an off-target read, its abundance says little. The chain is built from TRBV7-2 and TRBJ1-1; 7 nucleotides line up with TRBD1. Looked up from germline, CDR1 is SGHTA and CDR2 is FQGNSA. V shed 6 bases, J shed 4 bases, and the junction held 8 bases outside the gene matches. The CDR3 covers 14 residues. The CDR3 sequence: CASRPQGLGTEAFF. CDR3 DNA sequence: TGTGCCAGCAGGCCACAGGGGCTGGGCACTGAAGCTTTCTTT.

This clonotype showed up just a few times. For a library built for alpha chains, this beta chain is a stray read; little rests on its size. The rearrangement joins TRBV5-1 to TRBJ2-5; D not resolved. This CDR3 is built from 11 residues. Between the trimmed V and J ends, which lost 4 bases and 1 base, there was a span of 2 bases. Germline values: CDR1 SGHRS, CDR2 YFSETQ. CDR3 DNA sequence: TGCGCCAGCAGCCTCCAAGAGACCCAGTACTTC. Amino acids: CASSLQETQYF.

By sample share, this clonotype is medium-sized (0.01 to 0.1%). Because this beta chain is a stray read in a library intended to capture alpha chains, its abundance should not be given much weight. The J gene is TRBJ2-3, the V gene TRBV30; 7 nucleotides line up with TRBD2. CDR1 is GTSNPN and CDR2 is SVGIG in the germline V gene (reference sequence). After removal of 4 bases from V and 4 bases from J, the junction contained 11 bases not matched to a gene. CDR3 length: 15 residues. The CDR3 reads CAWTISGGRPDTQYF. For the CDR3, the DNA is TGTGCCTGGACCATCTCCGGCGGGAGACCAGATACGCAGTATTTT.

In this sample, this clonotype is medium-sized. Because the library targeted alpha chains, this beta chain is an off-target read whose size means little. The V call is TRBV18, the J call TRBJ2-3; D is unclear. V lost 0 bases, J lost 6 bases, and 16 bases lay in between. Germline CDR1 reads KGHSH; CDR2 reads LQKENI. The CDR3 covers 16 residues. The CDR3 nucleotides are TGTGCCAGCTCACCACCGAATTCGGCGATAGGGGATACGCAGTATTTT. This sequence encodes CASSPPNSAIGDTQYF.

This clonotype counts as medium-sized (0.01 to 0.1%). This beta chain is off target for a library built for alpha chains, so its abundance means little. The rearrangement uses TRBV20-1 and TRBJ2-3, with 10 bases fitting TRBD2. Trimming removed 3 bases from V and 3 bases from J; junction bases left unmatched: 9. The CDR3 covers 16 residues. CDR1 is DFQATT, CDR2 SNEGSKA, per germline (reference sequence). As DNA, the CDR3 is TGCAGTGCTAGTGGGGTAGCGGGAGGCCGGACAGATACGCAGTATTTT. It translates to CSASGVAGGRTDTQYF.

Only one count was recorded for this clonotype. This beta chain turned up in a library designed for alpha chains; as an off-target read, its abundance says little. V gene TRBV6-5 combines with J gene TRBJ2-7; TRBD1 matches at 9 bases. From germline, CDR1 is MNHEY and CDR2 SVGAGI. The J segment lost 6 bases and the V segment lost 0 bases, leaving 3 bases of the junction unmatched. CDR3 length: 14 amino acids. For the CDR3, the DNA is TGTGCCAGCAGTTACTCCGGGACAGGGACCGAGCAGTACTTC. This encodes CASSYSGTGTEQYF.